The subject of this entry is one TCR beta chain. This table comes from immunoSEQ multiplex PCR, and its TCRdb copy is limited to in-frame clones, with some not included. The sample comprises 25,000 to 30,000 clones, around 72% of which are singletons, and approximately 6.6% rests with the top ten. CDR3 length equals 15 residues. Deletions cut 5 bases from V and 1 base from J, with 12 bases between. CDR1 and CDR2 from the germline V gene are LNHDA and SQIVND (reference sequence). This sample's treatment: preoperative locoregional IRX-2 cytokine immunotherapy. Preoperative locoregional IRX-2 cytokine immunotherapy was tested in the phase Ib source study. This entry belongs to a study of preoperative IRX-2 immunotherapy in early breast cancer.

The rearrangement joins TRBV19 to TRBJ2-1; D unclear. This sample comprised lymph node tissue, obtained after IRX-2 immunotherapy. The receptor was derived from a human donor with breast cancer. The CDR3 DNA reads as TGTGCCAGTAGTTCTGGGTCAGCATCCTACAATGAGCAGTTCTTC. This encodes CASSSGSASYNEQFF.